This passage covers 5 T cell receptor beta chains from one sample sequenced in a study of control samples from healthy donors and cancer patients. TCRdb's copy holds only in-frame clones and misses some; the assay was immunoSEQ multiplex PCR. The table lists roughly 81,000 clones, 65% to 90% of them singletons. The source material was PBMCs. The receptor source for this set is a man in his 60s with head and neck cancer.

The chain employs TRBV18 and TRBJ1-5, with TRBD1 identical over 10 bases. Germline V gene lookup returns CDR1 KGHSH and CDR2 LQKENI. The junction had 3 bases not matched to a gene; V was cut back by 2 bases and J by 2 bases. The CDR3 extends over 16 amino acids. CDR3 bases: TGTGCCAGCTCACCATCCGGGACAGGGGGCAATCAGCCCCAGCATTTT. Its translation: CASSPSGTGGNQPQHF. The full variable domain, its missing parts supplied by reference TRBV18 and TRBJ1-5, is NAGVMQNPRHLVRRRGQEARLRCSPMKGHSHVYWYRQLPEEGLKFMVYLQKENIIDESGMPKERFSAEFPKEGPSILRIQQVVRGDSAAYFCASSPSGTGGNQPQHFGDGTRLSIL.

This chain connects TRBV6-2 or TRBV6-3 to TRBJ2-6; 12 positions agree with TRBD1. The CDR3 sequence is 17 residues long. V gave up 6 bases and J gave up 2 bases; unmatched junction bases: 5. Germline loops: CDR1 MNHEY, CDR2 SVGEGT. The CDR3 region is CASSRDRGLPGANVLTF. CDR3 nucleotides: TGTGCCAGCAGCCGGGACAGGGGGCTCCCTGGGGCCAACGTCCTGACTTTC.

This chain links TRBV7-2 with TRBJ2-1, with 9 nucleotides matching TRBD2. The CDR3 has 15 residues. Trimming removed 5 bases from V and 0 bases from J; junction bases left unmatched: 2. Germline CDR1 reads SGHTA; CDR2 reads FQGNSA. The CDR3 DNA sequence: TGTGCCAGCAGCATTAGCGGGAGCTCCTACAATGAGCAGTTCTTC. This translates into CASSISGSSYNEQFF.

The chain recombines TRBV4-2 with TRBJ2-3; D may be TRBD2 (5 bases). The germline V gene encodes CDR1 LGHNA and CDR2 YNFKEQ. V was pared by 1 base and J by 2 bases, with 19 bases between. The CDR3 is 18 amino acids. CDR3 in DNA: TGTGCCAGCAGCCAAGTTCCAACCGGACTTGGGGTCACAGATACGCAGTATTTT. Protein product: CASSQVPTGLGVTDTQYF.

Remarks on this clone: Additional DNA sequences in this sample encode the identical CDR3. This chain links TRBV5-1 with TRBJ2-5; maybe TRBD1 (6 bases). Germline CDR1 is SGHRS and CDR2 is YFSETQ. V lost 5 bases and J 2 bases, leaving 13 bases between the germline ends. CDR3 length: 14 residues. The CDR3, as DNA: TGCGCCAGCAGTCCTCAGGGGTTTCAAGAGACCCAGTACTTC. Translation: CASSPQGFQETQYF.